Presented here are 22 T cell receptor beta chains from one specimen sequenced in a study of blood T cell repertoires in COVID-19. TCRdb keeps only in-frame clones here, not all; method: immunoSEQ multiplex PCR. The table lists 75,000 to 100,000 clones, around nine tenths of them singletons, with around 1.6% in the top ten. Sequencing used peripheral blood. All receptors come from a man of 80 years or more with acute or convalescent COVID-19.

This clone was counted only a few times. V gene TRBV20-1 combines with J gene TRBJ1-1, with D uncertain. CDR1 DFQATT and CDR2 SNEGSKA come from the germline V gene (reference sequence). The CDR3 loop spans 11 amino acids. V was clipped by 3 bases and J by 10 bases, with 12 bases between them. The CDR3, as DNA: TGCAGTGCTAGCGGGAGCAGTAGAGCTTTCTTT. It encodes CSASGSSRAFF.

V and J are TRBV19 and TRBJ2-7, with 10 bases identical to TRBD1. The germline V gene has CDR1 LNHDA and CDR2 SQIVND (reference sequence). The V gene end was trimmed by 5 bases and the J gene end by 3 bases; junction bases not matched to a gene: 4. The CDR3 runs to 14 residues. In DNA form, the CDR3 reads TGTGCCAGTAGTCCGGGGACAGGGGTCTACGAGCAGTACTTC. Residues: CASSPGTGVYEQYF.

The chain carries TRBV6-6 and TRBJ1-2, with 7 bases fitting TRBD1. V shed 4 bases, J shed 0 bases, and the junction held 5 bases outside the gene matches. The V gene's germline CDR1 is MNHNY and CDR2 SVGAGI (reference sequence). The CDR3 is made up of 15 amino acids. The CDR3 sequence: CASSSGQAANYGYTF. Here the CDR3 DNA reads TGTGCCAGCAGTTCTGGACAGGCTGCTAACTATGGCTACACCTTC.

The V gene is TRBV6-2 or TRBV6-3, the J gene TRBJ2-1; 7 nucleotides line up with TRBD2. With 1 base clipped from V and 8 bases from J, the junction kept 17 bases outside the gene matches. The CDR3 spans 18 residues. Germline V gene data show CDR1 as MNHEY and CDR2 as SVGEGT. DNA of the CDR3: TGTGCCAGCAGTTACTTCGGCGGGAGCGGATTTCGGACACATGAGCAGTTCTTC. This sequence encodes CASSYFGGSGFRTHEQFF.

The chain links TRBV6-5 to TRBJ2-7; maybe TRBD2 (7 bases). Germline V CDR1 and CDR2: MNHEY, SVGAGI. The germline V and J ends were trimmed by 10 bases and 4 bases, with 20 bases remaining between them. This CDR3 has 14 amino acids. CDR3: CATLGASGLYEQYF. CDR3 DNA: TGTGCCACCCTGGGGGCTAGCGGACTATACGAGCAGTACTTC.

V gene TRBV5-4 combines with J gene TRBJ1-5; D possibly corresponds to TRBD1 (5 bases). Per the germline V gene, CDR1 is SGHNT and CDR2 is YYREEE (reference sequence). The V end lost 0 bases, the J end lost 6 bases, and 10 bases lay between the germline ends. This CDR3 is built from 14 residues. CDR3 nucleotides: TGTGCCAGCAGCTTGGGCGGGACTCGTCAGCCCCAGCATTTT. It encodes CASSLGGTRQPQHF. The whole variable domain, remainder taken from reference TRBV5-4 and TRBJ1-5, is ETGVTQSPTHLIKTRGQQVTLRCSSQSGHNTVSWYQQALGQGPQFIFQYYREEENGRGNFPPRFSGLQFPNYSSELNVNALELDDSALYLCASSLGGTRQPQHFGDGTRLSIL.

The chain uses TRBV5-5 and TRBJ2-1; 8 bases fit TRBD2. The CDR3 extends over 15 amino acids. Per germline, CDR1 SGHKS and CDR2 YYEKEE (reference sequence). V was pared by 3 bases and J by 8 bases, with 10 bases of the junction left unmatched. The DNA of the CDR3 is TGTGCCAGCAGCTCCCTGGCGGGAGGTATATATGAGCAGTTCTTC. It specifies CASSSLAGGIYEQFF. Together with reference TRBV5-5 and TRBJ2-1, the CDR3 gives the full variable domain: DAGVTQSPTHLIKTRGQQVTLRCSPISGHKSVSWYQQVLGQGPQFIFQYYEKEERGRGNFPDRFSARQFPNYSSELNVNALLLGDSALYLCASSSLAGGIYEQFFGPGTRLTVL.

The V call is TRBV28, the J call TRBJ2-1, with a tentative D call TRBD2 (6 bases). V lost 3 bases to trimming and J lost 5 bases, with 26 bases between them. Per the germline V gene, CDR1 is MDHEN and CDR2 is SYDVKM. The CDR3 runs 19 residues. The CDR3 DNA sequence: TGTGCCAGCAGTTTGTTTTGGACTACTAAAAATCGGATTAACAATGAGCAGTTCTTC. This gives the protein CASSLFWTTKNRINNEQFF. The full variable domain, with the rest looked up from reference TRBV28 and TRBJ2-1, is DVKVTQSSRYLVKRTGEKVFLECVQDMDHENMFWYRQDPGLGLRLIYFSYDVKMKEKGDIPEGYSVSREKKERFSLILESASTNQTSMYLCASSLFWTTKNRINNEQFFGPGTRLTVL.

The table lists this clone with a count of one. V gene TRBV4-1 combines with J gene TRBJ2-7, with TRBD1 identical over 8 bases. Germline loops: CDR1 MGHRA, CDR2 YSYEKL. Trimming at V came to 4 bases and at J to 3 bases, leaving 8 bases not matched to a gene. The CDR3 runs to 15 residues. CDR3 in amino acids: CASSPGDRTNYEQYF. CDR3 DNA: TGCGCCAGCAGCCCCGGGGACAGGACCAACTACGAGCAGTACTTC.

The chain couples TRBV7-2 to TRBJ2-1; TRBD2 agrees at 7 bases. This CDR3 contains 17 residues. V lost 1 base to trimming and J lost 5 bases; unmatched junction nucleotides: 11. Per the germline V gene, CDR1 is SGHTA and CDR2 is FQGNSA. DNA of the CDR3: TGTGCCAGCAGCTTAGAACCCGGGAGGATCTTTAACAATGAGCAGTTCTTC. Its protein is CASSLEPGRIFNNEQFF. The full variable domain, rest sourced from reference TRBV7-2 and TRBJ2-1, is GAGVSQSPSNKVTEKGKDVELRCDPISGHTALYWYRQSLGQGLEFLIYFQGNSAPDKSGLPSDRFSAERTGGSVSTLTIQRTQQEDSAVYLCASSLEPGRIFNNEQFFGPGTRLTVL.

The rearrangement joins TRBV11-2 to TRBJ2-1; 9 bases line up with TRBD1. Germline lookup yields CDR1 SGHAT and CDR2 FQNNGV. The V segment lost 4 bases and the J segment 2 bases; nucleotides outside the gene matches: 9. The CDR3 length is 17 residues. The CDR3 bases are TGTGCCAGCAGCTCGTTGGACAGGGGAGGGACCTACAATGAGCAGTTCTTC. Encoded protein: CASSSLDRGGTYNEQFF.

This clone was picked up a small number of times. This chain uses TRBV21-1 with TRBJ1-2; TRBD1 is the table's D call and was not checked against the DNA. TRBV21-1 is a pseudogene. The CDR3 has 16 amino acids. The CDR3 region is CASSKERPDRVYGYTF. CDR3 bases: TGTGCCAGCAGCAAAGAAAGGCCGGACAGGGTCTATGGCTACACCTTC.

The chain joins TRBV5-5 to TRBJ1-3; unclear D gene. V was shortened by 0 bases and J by 2 bases, with 12 bases between the two germline ends. The CDR3 consists of 16 residues. Germline-derived CDR1 and CDR2 are SGHKS and YYEKEE (reference sequence). This CDR3 reads CASSLAPEDAGNTIYF. CDR3 bases: TGTGCCAGCAGCTTGGCCCCGGAGGACGCTGGAAACACCATATATTTT.

V gene TRBV11-2 combines with J gene TRBJ1-5, with D perhaps matching TRBD1 (5 bases). The germline V and J ends were trimmed by 8 bases and 1 base, with 9 bases remaining between them. The CDR3 is made up of 13 amino acids. CDR1 and CDR2 from the germline V gene are SGHAT and FQNNGV. In nucleotides, the CDR3 is TGTGCCAGCGCACAGGCAAGCAATCAGCCCCAGCATTTT. It yields the protein CASAQASNQPQHF.

This chain links TRBV7-2 with TRBJ2-6; D is perhaps TRBD1 (5 bases). The ends were cut back, 0 bases at V and 0 bases at J, with 9 bases in the middle. Germline loops: CDR1 SGHTA, CDR2 FQGNSA. The CDR3 runs to 17 residues. The CDR3: CASSLAGRNSGANVLTF. DNA for the CDR3: TGTGCCAGCAGCTTAGCGGGGCGAAACTCTGGGGCCAACGTCCTGACTTTC.

The chain carries TRBV11-1 and TRBJ1-2; D is perhaps TRBD1 (6 bases). Germline CDR1 is SGHAT and CDR2 is FQDESV (reference sequence). Trimming removed 6 bases from V and 14 bases from J, with 22 bases in between. CDR3 size: 13 residues. The CDR3 nucleotides are TGTGCCAGCAGTCCGACGCAAAAGGGACACCAGACCTTC. This translates into CASSPTQKGHQTF.

This chain uses TRBV2 with TRBJ2-1; TRBD1 matches at 9 bases. Germline lookup yields CDR1 SNHLY and CDR2 FYNNEI. The CDR3 extends over 15 amino acids. The junction had 2 bases not matched to a gene; V was cut back by 2 bases and J by 3 bases. CDR3 protein: CASSELDRGYNEQFF. Here the CDR3 DNA reads TGTGCCAGCAGTGAATTGGACAGGGGCTACAATGAGCAGTTCTTC.

The chain has TRBV6-2 or TRBV6-3 and TRBJ2-1; TRBD2 might be the D (5 bases). Germline V gives CDR1 MNHEY, CDR2 SVGEGT. Trimming stripped 6 bases from V and 6 bases from J, with 18 bases between. The CDR3 is made up of 15 amino acids. The CDR3 loop reads CASSELSGFLNEQFF. The CDR3 DNA reads as TGTGCCAGCAGCGAACTAAGCGGCTTTCTCAATGAGCAGTTCTTC.

The chain is built from TRBV30 and TRBJ2-7, with 10 positions matching TRBD2. CDR1 is GTSNPN, CDR2 SVGIG, per germline (reference sequence). The CDR3 runs 15 residues. The ends lost 1 base at V and 2 bases at J; junction bases unmatched: 5. The CDR3 coding sequence is TGTGCCTGGAGTGCGATAGCGGGGGGACCCTACGAGCAGTACTTC. Translation gives CAWSAIAGGPYEQYF.

V gene TRBV30 combines with J gene TRBJ1-1, with D unresolved. Germline CDR1 GTSNPN, CDR2 SVGIG (reference sequence). Trimming took off 4 bases at V and 7 bases at J, with 13 bases between the two ends. The CDR3 runs 12 residues. The CDR3 loop is CAWTTGSYEAFF. Written as DNA, the CDR3 is TGTGCCTGGACCACTGGGAGCTATGAAGCTTTCTTT.

The chain couples TRBV7-9 to TRBJ2-2; tentatively, D is TRBD2 (6 bases). This CDR3 has 12 amino acids. CDR1 is SEHNR, CDR2 FQNEAQ, per germline (reference sequence). The V end was cut by 5 bases, the J end by 8 bases, with 9 bases between. CDR3 nucleotides: TGTGCCAGCAGCCCTGCGGGGGGGGAGCTGTTTTTT. Translated: CASSPAGGELFF.

The chain employs TRBV2 and TRBJ2-7; 9 bases agree with TRBD1. CDR3 length: 13 residues. J gave up 3 bases and V 6 bases, and 3 bases lay outside the gene matches. CDR1 is SNHLY, CDR2 FYNNEI, per germline. The CDR3 sequence: CASSRDRDYEQYF. In DNA, the CDR3 is TGTGCCAGCAGCAGGGACAGGGACTACGAGCAGTACTTC.